This T cell receptor beta chain was captured by sequencing in a study of CD8+CD57+ T cells in acquired aplastic anemia. Study details: CD4+ and CD8+ cells, once sorted, gave DNA averaging about 3 ug.

TCR beta VDJ and CDR3 were profiled, and genomic DNA was the template. TCRdb re-derived calls from the reads in MiXCR, one entry per CDR3 protein. The table includes roughly 280,000 distinct CDR3 sequences, under 60% detected once. Only patients with CD8+CD57+ cell expansion on flow cytometry were chosen for sequencing. The blood sampling took place in patients who had so far received no therapy. Trimming cost V 2 bases and J 8 bases, with 12 bases left between them. This CDR3 contains 13 residues. CDR1 SQVTM and CDR2 ANQGSEA come from the germline V gene. The TCR comes from a human donor with aplastic anemia. What was sequenced was sorted CD4+, CD8+, or CD8+CD57+ T cells (not recorded which) from PBMCs. The chain has TRBV29-1 and TRBJ1-4, with a possible D match to TRBD1 (5 bases). CDR3 sequence: CSVEQGRSEKLFF. CDR3 coding DNA: TGCAGCGTTGAACAGGGCCGGTCAGAAAAACTGTTTTTT.